This T cell receptor (beta chain) comes out of a study of T cell responses to AZD1222 COVID-19 vaccine. To note about this clone: Its specificity is not known.

Profiling relied on immunoSEQ multiplex PCR, and the TCRdb table lists in-frame clones only, not all of them. The repertoire holds approximately 110,000 clones, with roughly 87% as singletons. V lost 6 bases and J 2 bases, leaving 11 bases between the germline ends. The germline V gene has CDR1 MGHRA and CDR2 YSYEKL. The CDR3 is made up of 14 amino acids. Study observations and caveats: Nearly half of spike-specific TCRs reportedly target unmutated variant regions. There were mostly white British donors and more females than males, and clonal diversity was possibly underestimated. CD4 TCRs linked to vaccination spanned spike, dominating at 160-218 and 743-854. Only a handful of AZD1222 recipients, roughly 6 in all, had baseline seropositivity.

The sequencing here drew on peripheral blood, taken on day 0 of MenACWY control vaccination. The clonotype comes from an adult in good health. This chain uses TRBV4-1 with TRBJ2-1, with TRBD1 as a possible D gene (6 bases). CDR3 sequence (DNA): TGCGCCAGCAGTCAGGGGTTAACCTACAATGAGCAGTTCTTC. It encodes CASSQGLTYNEQFF.